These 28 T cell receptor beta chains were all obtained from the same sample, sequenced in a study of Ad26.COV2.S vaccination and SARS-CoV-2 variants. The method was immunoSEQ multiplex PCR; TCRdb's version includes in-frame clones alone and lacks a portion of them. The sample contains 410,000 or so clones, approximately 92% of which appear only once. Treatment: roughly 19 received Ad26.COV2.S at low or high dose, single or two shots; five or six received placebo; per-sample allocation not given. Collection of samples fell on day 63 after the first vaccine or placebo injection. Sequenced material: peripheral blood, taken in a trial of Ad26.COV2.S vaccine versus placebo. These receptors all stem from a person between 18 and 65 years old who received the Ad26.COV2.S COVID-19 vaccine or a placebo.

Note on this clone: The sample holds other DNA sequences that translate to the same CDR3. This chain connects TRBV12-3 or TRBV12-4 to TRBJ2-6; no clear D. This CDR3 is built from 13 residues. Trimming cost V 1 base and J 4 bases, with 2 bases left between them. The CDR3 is CASSLGGANVLTF. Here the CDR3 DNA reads TGTGCCAGCAGTTTAGGGGGGGCCAACGTCCTGACTTTC.

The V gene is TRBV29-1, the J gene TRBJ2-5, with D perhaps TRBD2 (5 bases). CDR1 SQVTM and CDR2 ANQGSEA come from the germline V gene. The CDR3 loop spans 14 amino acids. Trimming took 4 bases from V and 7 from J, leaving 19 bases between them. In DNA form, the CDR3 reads TGCAGCGTTGTCCCCGGGGTGGTCCGGGTGACCCAGTACTTC. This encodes CSVVPGVVRVTQYF.

The CDR3 DNA reads TGTGCCAGCGGGGACAGACCCTATGGCTACACCTTC. Amino acid sequence: CASGDRPYGYTF. V is TRBV27 and J is TRBJ1-2; TRBD1 matches at 7 bases. CDR3 length equals 12 residues. The trim removed 8 bases at V and 4 bases at J, leaving 4 bases unmatched. Germline V CDR1 and CDR2: MNHEY, SMNVEV (reference sequence).

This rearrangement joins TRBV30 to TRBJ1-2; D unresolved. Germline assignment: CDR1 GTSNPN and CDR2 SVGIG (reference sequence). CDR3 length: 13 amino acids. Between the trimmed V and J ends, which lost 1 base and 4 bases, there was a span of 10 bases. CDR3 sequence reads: CAWSDEGSYGYTF. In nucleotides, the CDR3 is TGTGCCTGGAGTGATGAGGGTAGCTATGGCTACACCTTC.

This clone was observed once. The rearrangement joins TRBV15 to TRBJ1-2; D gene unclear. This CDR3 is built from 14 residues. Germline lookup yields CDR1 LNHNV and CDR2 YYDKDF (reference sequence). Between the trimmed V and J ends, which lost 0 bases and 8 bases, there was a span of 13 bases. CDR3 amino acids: CATSRDPSYSGYTF. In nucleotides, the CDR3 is TGTGCCACCAGCAGAGATCCCAGCTACAGCGGCTACACCTTC.

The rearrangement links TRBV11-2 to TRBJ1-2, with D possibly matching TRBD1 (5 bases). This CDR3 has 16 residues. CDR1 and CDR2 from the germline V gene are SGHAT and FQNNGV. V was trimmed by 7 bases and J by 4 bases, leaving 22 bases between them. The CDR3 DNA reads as TGTGCCAGCAAGCCCCTTCAGGGCCCTCCCTCCTATGGCTACACCTTC. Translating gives CASKPLQGPPSYGYTF.

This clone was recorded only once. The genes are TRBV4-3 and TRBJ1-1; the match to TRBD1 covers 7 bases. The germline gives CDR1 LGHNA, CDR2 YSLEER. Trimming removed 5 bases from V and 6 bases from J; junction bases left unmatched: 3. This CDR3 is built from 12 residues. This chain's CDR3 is CASSKGTAEAFF. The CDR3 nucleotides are TGCGCCAGCAGCAAAGGGACAGCTGAAGCTTTCTTT.

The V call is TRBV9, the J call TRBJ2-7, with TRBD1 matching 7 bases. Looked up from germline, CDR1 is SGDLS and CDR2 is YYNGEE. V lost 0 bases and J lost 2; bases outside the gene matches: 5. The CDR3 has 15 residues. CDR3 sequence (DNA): TGTGCCAGCAGCGTAGCCGGGACAGATCCCTACGAGCAGTACTTC. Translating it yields CASSVAGTDPYEQYF. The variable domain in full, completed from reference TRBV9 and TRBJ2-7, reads DSGVTQTPKHLITATGQRVTLRCSPRSGDLSVYWYQQSLDQGLQFLIQYYNGEERAKGNILERFSAQQFPDLHSELNLSSLELGDSALYFCASSVAGTDPYEQYFGPGTRLTVT.

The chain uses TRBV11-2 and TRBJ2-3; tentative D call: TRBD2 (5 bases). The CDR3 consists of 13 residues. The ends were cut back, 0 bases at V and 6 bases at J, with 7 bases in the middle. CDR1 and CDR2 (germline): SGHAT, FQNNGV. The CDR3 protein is CASSLDRRDTQYF. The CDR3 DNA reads TGTGCCAGCAGCTTAGATAGGAGGGATACGCAGTATTTT.

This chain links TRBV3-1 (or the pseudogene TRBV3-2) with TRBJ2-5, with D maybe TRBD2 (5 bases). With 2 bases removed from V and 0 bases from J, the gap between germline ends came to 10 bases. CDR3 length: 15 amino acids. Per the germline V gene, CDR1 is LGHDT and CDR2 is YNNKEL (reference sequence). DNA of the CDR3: TGTGCCAGCAGCCAATCGGAGGCGGACCAAGAGACCCAGTACTTC. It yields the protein CASSQSEADQETQYF.

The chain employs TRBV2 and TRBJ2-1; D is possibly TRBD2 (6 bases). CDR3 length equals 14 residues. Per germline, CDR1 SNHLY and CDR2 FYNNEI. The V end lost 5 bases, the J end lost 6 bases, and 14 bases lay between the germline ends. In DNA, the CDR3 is TGTGCCAGCAGTACTACTAGGAGGGTCAATGAGCAGTTCTTC. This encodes CASSTTRRVNEQFF.

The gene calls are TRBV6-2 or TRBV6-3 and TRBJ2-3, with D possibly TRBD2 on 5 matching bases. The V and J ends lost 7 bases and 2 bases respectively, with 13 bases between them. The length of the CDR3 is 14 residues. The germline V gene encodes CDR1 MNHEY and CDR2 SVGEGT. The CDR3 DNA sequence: TGTGCCAGCAACCCAAGCGGCCCCACAGATACGCAGTATTTT. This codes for CASNPSGPTDTQYF.

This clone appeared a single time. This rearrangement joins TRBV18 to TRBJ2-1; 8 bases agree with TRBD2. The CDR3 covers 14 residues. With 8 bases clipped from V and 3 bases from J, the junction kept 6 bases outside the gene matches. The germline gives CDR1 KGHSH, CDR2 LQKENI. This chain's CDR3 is CASLLSGGYNEQFF. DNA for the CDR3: TGTGCCAGCCTCTTAAGCGGGGGCTACAATGAGCAGTTCTTC.

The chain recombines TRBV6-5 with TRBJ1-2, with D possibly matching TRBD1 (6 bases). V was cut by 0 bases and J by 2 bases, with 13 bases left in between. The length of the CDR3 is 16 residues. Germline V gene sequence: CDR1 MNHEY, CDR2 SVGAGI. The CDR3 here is CASSYSLLDSNYGYTF. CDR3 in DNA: TGTGCCAGCAGTTACTCCCTTCTGGACAGCAACTATGGCTACACCTTC.

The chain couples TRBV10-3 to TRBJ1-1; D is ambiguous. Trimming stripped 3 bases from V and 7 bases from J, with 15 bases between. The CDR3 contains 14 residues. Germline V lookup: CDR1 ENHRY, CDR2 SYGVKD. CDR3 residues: CAISDPDRRFEAFF. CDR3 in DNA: TGTGCCATCAGTGATCCGGACCGCCGTTTTGAAGCTTTCTTT.

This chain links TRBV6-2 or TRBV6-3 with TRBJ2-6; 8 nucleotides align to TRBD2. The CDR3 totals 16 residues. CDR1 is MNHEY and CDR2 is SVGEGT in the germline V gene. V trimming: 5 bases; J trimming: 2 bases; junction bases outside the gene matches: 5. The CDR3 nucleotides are TGTGCCAGCAGTACGGGGGGGCTTCCTGGGGCCAACGTCCTGACTTTC. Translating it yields CASSTGGLPGANVLTF.

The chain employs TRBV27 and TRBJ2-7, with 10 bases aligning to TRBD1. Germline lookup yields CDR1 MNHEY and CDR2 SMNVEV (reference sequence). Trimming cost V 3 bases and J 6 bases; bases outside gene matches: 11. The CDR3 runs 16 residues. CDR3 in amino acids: CASSFIVGQGPSEQYF. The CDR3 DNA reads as TGTGCCAGCAGTTTTATCGTGGGACAGGGGCCATCCGAGCAGTACTTC.

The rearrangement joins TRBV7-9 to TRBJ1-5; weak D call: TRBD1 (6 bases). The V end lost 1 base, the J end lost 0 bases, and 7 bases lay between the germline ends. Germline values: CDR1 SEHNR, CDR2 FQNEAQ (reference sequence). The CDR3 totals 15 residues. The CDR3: CASSLGTDSNQPQHF. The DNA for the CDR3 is TGTGCCAGCAGCTTAGGGACAGATAGCAATCAGCCCCAGCATTTT.

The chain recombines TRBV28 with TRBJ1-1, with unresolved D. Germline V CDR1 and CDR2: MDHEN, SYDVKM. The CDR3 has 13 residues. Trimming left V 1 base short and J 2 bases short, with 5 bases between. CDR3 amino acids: CASSLSDNTEAFF. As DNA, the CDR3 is TGTGCCAGCAGTTTATCGGATAACACTGAAGCTTTCTTT.

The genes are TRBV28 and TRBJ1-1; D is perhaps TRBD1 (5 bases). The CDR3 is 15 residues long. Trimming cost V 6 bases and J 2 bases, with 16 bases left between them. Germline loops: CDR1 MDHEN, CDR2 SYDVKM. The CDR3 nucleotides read TGTGCCAGCAGCCCCGTAGGGGAGTATAACACTGAAGCTTTCTTT. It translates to CASSPVGEYNTEAFF.

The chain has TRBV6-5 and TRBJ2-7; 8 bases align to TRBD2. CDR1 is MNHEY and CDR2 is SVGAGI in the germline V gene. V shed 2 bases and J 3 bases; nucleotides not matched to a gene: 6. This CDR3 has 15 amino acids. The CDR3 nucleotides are TGTGCCAGCAGTTACCTGCGGGGGGAACGCTACGAGCAGTACTTC. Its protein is CASSYLRGERYEQYF.

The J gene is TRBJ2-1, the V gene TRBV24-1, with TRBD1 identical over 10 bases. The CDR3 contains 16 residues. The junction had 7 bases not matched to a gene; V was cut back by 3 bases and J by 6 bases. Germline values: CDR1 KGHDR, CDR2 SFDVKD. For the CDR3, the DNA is TGTGCCACCAGTGATGACCGGGACAGGGGTATCAATGAGCAGTTCTTC. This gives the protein CATSDDRDRGINEQFF.

CDR3 residues: CASSSRPGTGGTSNSPLHF. The CDR3 DNA is TGCGCCAGCAGCTCACGGCCCGGGACAGGGGGGACGTCTAATTCACCCCTCCACTTT. The chain recombines TRBV5-1 with TRBJ1-6, with TRBD1 matching 11 bases. CDR1 SGHRS and CDR2 YFSETQ come from the germline V gene. J was trimmed by 6 bases and V by 3 bases; bases with no gene match: 14. The CDR3 consists of 19 residues.

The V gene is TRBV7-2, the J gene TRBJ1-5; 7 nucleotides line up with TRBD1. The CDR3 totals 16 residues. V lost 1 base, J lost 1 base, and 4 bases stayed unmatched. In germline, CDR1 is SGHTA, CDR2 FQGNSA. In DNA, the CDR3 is TGTGCCAGCAGCTTAGTTACGACAGGGAGCAATCAGCCCCAGCATTTT. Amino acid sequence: CASSLVTTGSNQPQHF. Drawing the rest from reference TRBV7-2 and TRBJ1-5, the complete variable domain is GAGVSQSPSNKVTEKGKDVELRCDPISGHTALYWYRQSLGQGLEFLIYFQGNSAPDKSGLPSDRFSAERTGGSVSTLTIQRTQQEDSAVYLCASSLVTTGSNQPQHFGDGTRLSIL.

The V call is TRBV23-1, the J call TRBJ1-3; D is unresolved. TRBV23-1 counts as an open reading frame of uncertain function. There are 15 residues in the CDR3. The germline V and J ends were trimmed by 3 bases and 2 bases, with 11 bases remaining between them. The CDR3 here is CASSHGRGPGNTIYF. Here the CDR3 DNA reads TGCGCCAGCAGTCACGGCAGAGGGCCTGGAAACACCATATATTTT.

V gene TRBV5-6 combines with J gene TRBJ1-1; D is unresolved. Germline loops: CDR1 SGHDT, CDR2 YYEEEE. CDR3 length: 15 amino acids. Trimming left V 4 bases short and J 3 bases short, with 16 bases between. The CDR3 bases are TGTGCCAGCAGCCCTTCGTCAGTCTGGTACACTGAAGCTTTCTTT. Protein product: CASSPSSVWYTEAFF.

CDR3 in amino acids: CATGDRANEKLFF. For the CDR3, the DNA is TGTGCCACCGGGGACAGGGCCAATGAAAAACTGTTTTTT. The J gene is TRBJ1-4, the V gene TRBV19, with 9 bases that match TRBD1. The CDR3 runs to 13 residues. Trimming took 10 bases from V and 5 from J; bases not matched to a gene: 5. Germline V gene data show CDR1 as LNHDA and CDR2 as SQIVND (reference sequence).

CDR3 residues: CASRKQGFSYEQYF. The CDR3 DNA follows: TGTGCCAGCAGAAAACAGGGATTCTCCTACGAGCAGTACTTC. This rearrangement joins TRBV27 to TRBJ2-7; tentative D call: TRBD1 (6 bases). In germline, CDR1 is MNHEY, CDR2 SMNVEV (reference sequence). There are 14 residues in the CDR3. V lost 6 bases and J 0 bases, leaving 12 bases between the germline ends.